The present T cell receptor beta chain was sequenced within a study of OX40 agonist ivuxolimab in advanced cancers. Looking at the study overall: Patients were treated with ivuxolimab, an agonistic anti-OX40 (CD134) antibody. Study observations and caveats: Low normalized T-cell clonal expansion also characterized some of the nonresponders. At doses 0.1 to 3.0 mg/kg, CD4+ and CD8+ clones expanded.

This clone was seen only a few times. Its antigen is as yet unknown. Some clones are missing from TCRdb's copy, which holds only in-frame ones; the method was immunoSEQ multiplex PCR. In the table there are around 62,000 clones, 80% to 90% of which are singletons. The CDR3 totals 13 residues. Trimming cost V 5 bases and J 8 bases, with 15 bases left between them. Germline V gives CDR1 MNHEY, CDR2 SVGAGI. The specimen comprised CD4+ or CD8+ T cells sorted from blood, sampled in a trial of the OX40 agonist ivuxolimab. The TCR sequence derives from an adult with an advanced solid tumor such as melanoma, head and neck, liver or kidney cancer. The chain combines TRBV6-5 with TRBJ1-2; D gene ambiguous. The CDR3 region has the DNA TGTGCCAGCAGTCCCGATCGGACGTGGGGCTACACCTTC. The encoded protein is CASSPDRTWGYTF.